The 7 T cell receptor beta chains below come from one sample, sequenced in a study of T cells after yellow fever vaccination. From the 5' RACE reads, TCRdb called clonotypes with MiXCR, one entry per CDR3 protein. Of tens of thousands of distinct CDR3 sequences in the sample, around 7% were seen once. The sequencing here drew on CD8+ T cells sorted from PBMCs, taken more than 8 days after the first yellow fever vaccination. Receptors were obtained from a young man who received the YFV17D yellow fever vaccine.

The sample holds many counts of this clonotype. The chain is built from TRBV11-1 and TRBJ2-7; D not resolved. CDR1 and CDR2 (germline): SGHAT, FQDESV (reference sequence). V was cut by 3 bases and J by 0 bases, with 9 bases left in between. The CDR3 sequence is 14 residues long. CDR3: CASSLVGDSYEQYV. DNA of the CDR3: TGTGCCAGCAGCTTGGTCGGCGACTCCTACGAGCAGTACGTC.

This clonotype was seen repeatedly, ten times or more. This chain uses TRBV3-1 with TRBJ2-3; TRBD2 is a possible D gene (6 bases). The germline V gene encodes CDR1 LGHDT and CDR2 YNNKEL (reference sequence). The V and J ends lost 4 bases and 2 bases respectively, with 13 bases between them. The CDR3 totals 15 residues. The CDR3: CASSPRDRLTDTQYF. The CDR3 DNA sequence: TGTGCCAGCAGCCCGCGGGACCGACTCACAGATACGCAGTATTTT.

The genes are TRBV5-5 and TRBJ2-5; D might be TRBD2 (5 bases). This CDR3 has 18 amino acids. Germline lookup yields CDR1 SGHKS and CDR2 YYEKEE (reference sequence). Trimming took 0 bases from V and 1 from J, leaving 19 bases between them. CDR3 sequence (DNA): TGTGCCAGCAGCTTGGCAAACCCAGACTACCTGTTCCAAGAGACCCAGTACTTC. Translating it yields CASSLANPDYLFQETQYF.

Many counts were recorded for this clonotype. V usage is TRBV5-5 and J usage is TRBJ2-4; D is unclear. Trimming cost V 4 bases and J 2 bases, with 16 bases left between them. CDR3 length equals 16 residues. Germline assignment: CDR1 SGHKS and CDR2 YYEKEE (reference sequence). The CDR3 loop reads CASSPSAAVTKNIQYF. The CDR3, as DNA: TGTGCCAGCAGCCCCAGCGCGGCAGTTACCAAAAACATTCAGTACTTC.

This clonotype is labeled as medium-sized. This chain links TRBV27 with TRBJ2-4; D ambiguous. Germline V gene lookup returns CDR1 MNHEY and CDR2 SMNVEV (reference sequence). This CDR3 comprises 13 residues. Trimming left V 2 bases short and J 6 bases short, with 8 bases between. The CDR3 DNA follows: TGTGCCAGCAGTTTACCAGGCGGAAACATTCAGTACTTC. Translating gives CASSLPGGNIQYF.

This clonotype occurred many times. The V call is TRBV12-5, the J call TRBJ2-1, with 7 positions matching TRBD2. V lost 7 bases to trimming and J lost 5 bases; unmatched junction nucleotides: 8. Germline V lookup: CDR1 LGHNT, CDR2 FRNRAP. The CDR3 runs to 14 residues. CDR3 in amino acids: CASAPRGTHNEQFF. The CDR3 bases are TGTGCTAGTGCTCCGCGGGGGACCCACAATGAGCAGTTCTTC.

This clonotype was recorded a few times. CDR3 region: CASSQRQGDNQPQHF. The CDR3 DNA follows: TGCGCCAGCAGCCAAAGACAGGGGGACAATCAGCCCCAGCATTTT. The chain links TRBV4-1 to TRBJ1-5; TRBD1 matches 9 bases. This CDR3 is built from 15 residues. Per germline, CDR1 MGHRA and CDR2 YSYEKL. V gave up 2 bases and J gave up 3 bases; unmatched junction bases: 2.